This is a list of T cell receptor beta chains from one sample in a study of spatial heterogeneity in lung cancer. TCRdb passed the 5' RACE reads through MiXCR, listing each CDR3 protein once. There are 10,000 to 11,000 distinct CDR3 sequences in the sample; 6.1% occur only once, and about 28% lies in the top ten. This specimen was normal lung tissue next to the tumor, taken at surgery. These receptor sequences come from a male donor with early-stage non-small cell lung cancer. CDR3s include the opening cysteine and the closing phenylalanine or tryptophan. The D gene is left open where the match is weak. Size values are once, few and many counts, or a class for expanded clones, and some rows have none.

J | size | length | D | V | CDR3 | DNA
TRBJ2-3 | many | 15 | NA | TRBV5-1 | CASSLEGGEGDTQYF | TGCGCCAGCAGCTTGGAGGGGGGAGAAGGAGATACGCAGTATTTT
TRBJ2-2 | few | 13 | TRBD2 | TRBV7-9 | CASSQSGAGELFF | TGTGCCAGCAGCCAGAGCGGGGCCGGGGAGCTGTTTTTT
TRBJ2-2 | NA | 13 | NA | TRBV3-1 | CASSQIYTGELFF | TGTGCCAGCAGCCAGATATACACCGGGGAGCTGTTTTTT
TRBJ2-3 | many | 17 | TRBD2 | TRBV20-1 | CRTTPPLAGGPGDTQYF | TGCAGGACCACCCCACCTCTCGCGGGAGGGCCGGGCGATACGCAGTATTTT
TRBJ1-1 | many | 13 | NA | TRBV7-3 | CASSLAQANEAFF | TGTGCCAGCAGCTTAGCACAGGCGAATGAAGCTTTCTTT
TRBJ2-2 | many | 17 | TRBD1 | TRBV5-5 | CASSFPGDRVDTGELFF | TGTGCCAGCAGCTTCCCCGGAGACAGGGTAGACACCGGGGAGCTGTTTTTT
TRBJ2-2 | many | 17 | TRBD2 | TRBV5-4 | CASSLVTSGVNTGELFF | TGTGCCAGCAGCTTAGTGACTAGCGGGGTAAACACCGGGGAGCTGTTTTTT
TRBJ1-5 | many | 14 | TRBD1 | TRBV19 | CASTLGQGLQPQHF | TGTGCCAGTACCCTGGGACAGGGTCTACAGCCCCAGCATTTT
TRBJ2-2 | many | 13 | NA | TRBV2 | CASRTVGTGELFF | TGTGCCAGCAGGACAGTCGGCACCGGGGAGCTGTTTTTT
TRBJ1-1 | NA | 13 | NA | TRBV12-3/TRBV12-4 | CASSRDLGAEAFF | TGTGCCAGCAGCCGCGACCTGGGCGCTGAAGCTTTCTTT
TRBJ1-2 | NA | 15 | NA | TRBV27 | CASAIPGHPNYGYTF | TGTGCCAGCGCAATTCCGGGACACCCTAACTATGGCTACACCTTC
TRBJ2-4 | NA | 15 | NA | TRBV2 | CASLPRWQTENIQYF | TGTGCCAGCCTGCCGAGGTGGCAGACCGAAAACATTCAGTACTTC
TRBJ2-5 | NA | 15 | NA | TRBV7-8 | CASSQRGLPQETQYF | TGTGCCAGCAGCCAACGAGGACTTCCCCAAGAGACCCAGTACTTC
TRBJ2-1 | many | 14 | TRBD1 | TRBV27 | CASNAGTGYNEQFF | TGTGCCAGCAACGCCGGGACAGGCTACAATGAGCAGTTCTTC
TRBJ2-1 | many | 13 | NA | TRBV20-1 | CSARDGGAGEQFF | TGCAGTGCTAGGGATGGGGGGGCCGGTGAGCAGTTCTTC
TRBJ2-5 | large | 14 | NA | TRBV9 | CASSAEDRYETQYF | TGTGCCAGCAGCGCCGAGGACAGATACGAGACCCAGTACTTC
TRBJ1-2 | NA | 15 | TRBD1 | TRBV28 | CASSLWDRGTYGYTF | TGTGCCAGCAGTTTATGGGACAGGGGGACCTATGGCTACACCTTC
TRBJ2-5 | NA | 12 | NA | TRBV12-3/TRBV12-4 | CASSLAWETQYF | TGTGCCAGCAGTTTAGCGTGGGAGACCCAGTACTTC
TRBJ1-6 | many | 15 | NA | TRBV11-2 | CASSSTGTEGSPLHF | TGTGCCAGCAGCTCGACCGGAACCGAGGGTTCACCCCTCCACTTT
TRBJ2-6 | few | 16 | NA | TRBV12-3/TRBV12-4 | CASSLAWQSGANVLTF | TGTGCCAGCAGTTTAGCGTGGCAGTCTGGGGCCAACGTCCTGACTTTC
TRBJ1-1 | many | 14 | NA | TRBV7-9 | CASSLLGGGTEAFF | TGTGCCAGCAGCCTCTTGGGGGGAGGCACTGAAGCTTTCTTT
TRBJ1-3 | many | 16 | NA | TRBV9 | CASSPVRGLAGNTIYF | TGTGCCAGCAGCCCCGTTAGGGGCCTCGCTGGAAACACCATATATTTT
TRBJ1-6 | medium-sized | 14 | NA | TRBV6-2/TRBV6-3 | CASRSQGVDSPLHF | TGTGCCAGCAGATCACAGGGTGTGGATTCACCCCTCCACTTT
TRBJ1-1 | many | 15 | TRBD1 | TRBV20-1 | CSAWTGFEMNTEAFF | TGCAGTGCCTGGACAGGGTTTGAGATGAACACTGAAGCTTTCTTT
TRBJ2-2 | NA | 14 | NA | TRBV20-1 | CSARSPGRTGELFF | TGCAGTGCTAGATCCCCAGGGAGGACCGGGGAGCTGTTTTTT
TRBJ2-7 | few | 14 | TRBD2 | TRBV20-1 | CSARDGSGGYEQYF | TGCAGTGCTAGAGATGGTAGCGGGGGGTACGAGCAGTACTTC
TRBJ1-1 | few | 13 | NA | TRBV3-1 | CASSQGRDLAAFF | TGTGCCAGCAGCCAGGGCAGGGACCTTGCGGCTTTCTTT
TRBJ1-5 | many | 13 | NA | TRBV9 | CASSVLLNQPQHF | TGTGCCAGCAGCGTCCTTCTCAATCAGCCCCAGCATTTT
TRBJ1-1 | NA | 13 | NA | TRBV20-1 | CSASQGMNTEAFF | TGCAGTGCTAGTCAAGGAATGAACACTGAAGCTTTCTTT
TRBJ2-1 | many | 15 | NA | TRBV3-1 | CASSQTGTKYNEQFF | TGTGCCAGCAGCCAGACCGGGACCAAGTACAATGAGCAGTTCTTC
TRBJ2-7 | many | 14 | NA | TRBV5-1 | CASSPEVDAYEQYF | TGCGCCAGCAGCCCCGAGGTCGACGCCTACGAGCAGTACTTC
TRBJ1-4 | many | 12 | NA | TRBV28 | CASGGNNEKLFF | TGTGCCAGCGGGGGTAATAATGAAAAACTGTTTTTT
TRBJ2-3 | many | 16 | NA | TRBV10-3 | CAISESSWGNTDTQYF | TGTGCCATCAGTGAGTCATCATGGGGCAACACAGATACGCAGTATTTT
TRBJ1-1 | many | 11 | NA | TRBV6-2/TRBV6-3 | CASGMGTEAFF | TGTGCCAGCGGTATGGGGACGGAAGCTTTCTTT
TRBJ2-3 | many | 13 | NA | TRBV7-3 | CASSLSPFGTQYF | TGTGCCAGCAGCTTAAGTCCATTCGGTACGCAGTATTTT
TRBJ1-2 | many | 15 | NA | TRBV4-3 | CASSLTTRADYGYTF | TGCGCCAGCAGCCTAACGACAAGGGCTGACTATGGCTACACCTTC
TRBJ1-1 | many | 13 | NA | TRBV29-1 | CSSAMTVNTEAFF | TGCAGCTCTGCTATGACAGTAAACACTGAAGCTTTCTTT
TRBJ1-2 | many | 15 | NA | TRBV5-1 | CASSSRQAGTHGYTF | TGCGCCAGCAGCTCCCGGCAGGCGGGCACCCATGGCTACACCTTC
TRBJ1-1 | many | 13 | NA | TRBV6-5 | CASSYGSATEAFF | TGTGCCAGCAGTTACGGGTCGGCCACTGAAGCTTTCTTT
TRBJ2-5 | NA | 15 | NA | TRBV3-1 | CASSQGSGPHGTQYF | TGTGCCAGCAGCCAAGGTTCCGGGCCCCACGGGACCCAGTACTTC
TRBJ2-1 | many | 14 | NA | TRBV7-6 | CASSLDGSHNEQFF | TGTGCCAGCAGCTTAGACGGCTCCCACAATGAGCAGTTCTTC
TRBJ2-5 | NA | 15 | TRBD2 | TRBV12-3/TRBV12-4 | CASSSTSGGAETQYF | TGTGCCAGCAGTTCGACTAGCGGGGGCGCGGAGACCCAGTACTTC
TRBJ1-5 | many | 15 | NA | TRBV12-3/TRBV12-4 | CASRAGGVLNQPQHF | TGTGCCAGCCGTGCCGGGGGGGTACTCAATCAGCCCCAGCATTTT
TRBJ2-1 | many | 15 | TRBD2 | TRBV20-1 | CSAPFRGRVYNEQFF | TGCAGTGCTCCATTTCGCGGGAGGGTCTACAATGAGCAGTTCTTC
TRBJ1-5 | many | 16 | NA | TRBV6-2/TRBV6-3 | CASSYREIEGNQPQHF | TGTGCCAGCAGTTATCGTGAGATAGAAGGGAATCAGCCCCAGCATTTT
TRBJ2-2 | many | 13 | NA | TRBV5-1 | CASSFWGTGELFF | TGCGCCAGCAGCTTCTGGGGCACCGGGGAGCTGTTTTTT
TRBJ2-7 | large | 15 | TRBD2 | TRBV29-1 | CSVEGTSGRVEEQYF | TGCAGCGTTGAAGGGACTAGCGGGAGGGTGGAAGAGCAGTACTTC
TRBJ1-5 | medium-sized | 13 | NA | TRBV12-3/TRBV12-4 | CASSPDRNQPQHF | TGTGCCAGCAGTCCGGACAGAAATCAGCCCCAGCATTTT
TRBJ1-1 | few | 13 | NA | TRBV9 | CASSVSGTTEAFF | TGTGCCAGCAGCGTATCCGGGACCACTGAAGCTTTCTTT
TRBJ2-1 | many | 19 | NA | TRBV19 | CASSIRRGDGVSPYNEQFF | TGTGCCAGTAGTATTCGGCGGGGTGATGGAGTTTCACCTTACAATGAGCAGTTCTTC
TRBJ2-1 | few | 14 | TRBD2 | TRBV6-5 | CASTPRTSLNEQFF | TGTGCCAGCACGCCCCGGACTAGCCTTAATGAGCAGTTCTTC
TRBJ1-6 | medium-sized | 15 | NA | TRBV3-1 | CASSQDAATETPLHF | TGTGCCAGCAGCCAAGACGCGGCTACCGAAACACCCCTCCACTTT
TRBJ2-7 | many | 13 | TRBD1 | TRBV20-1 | CSASLQGAYEQYF | TGCAGTGCTAGTTTGCAGGGGGCCTACGAGCAGTACTTC
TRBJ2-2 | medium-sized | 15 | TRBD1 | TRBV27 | CASSFLKGASGELFF | TGTGCCAGCAGCTTCCTAAAGGGGGCCTCCGGGGAGCTGTTTTTT
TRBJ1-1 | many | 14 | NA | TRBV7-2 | CAGQPGPLNTEAFF | TGTGCCGGGCAACCAGGACCCTTGAACACTGAAGCTTTCTTT
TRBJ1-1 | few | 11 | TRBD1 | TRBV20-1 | CSATGGTEAFF | TGCAGTGCTACAGGGGGCACTGAAGCTTTCTTT
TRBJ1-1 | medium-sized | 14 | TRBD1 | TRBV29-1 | CSVDPWDSRSEAFF | TGCAGCGTCGATCCTTGGGACAGCCGGTCGGAAGCTTTCTTT
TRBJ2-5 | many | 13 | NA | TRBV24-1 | CATKQEELGTQYF | TGTGCCACCAAGCAGGAGGAGTTGGGGACCCAGTACTTC
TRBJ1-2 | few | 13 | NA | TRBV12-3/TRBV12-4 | CASSPGLARGYTF | TGTGCCAGCAGTCCGGGACTGGCTAGGGGCTACACCTTC
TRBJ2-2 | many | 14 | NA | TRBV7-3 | CASSPSVGAGELFF | TGTGCCAGCAGCCCCTCCGTCGGGGCCGGGGAGCTGTTTTTT